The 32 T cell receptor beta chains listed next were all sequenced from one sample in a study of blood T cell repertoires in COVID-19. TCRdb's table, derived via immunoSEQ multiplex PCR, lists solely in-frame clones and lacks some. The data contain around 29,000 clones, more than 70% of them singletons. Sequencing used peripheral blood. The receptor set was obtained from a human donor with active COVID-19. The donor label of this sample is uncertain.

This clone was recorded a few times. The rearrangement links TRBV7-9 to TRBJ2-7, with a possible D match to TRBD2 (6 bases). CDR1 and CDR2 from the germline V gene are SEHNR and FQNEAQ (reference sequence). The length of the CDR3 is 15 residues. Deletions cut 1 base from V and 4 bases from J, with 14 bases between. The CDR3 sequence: CASSLDRGSGYEQYF. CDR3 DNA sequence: TGTGCCAGCAGCTTAGATCGGGGGTCGGGGTACGAGCAGTACTTC.

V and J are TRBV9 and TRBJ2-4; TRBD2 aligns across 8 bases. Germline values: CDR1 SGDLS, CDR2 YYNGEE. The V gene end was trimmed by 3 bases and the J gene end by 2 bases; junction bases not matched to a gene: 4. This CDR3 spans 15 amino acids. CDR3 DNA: TGTGCCAGCAGCGCGGGGGGGCCGTCCAAAAACATTCAGTACTTC. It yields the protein CASSAGGPSKNIQYF.

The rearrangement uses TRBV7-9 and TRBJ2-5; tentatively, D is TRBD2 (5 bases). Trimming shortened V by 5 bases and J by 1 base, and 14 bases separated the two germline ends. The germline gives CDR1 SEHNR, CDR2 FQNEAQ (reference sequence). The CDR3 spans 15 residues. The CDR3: CASSQTGGFQETQYF. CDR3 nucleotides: TGTGCCAGCAGCCAGACGGGCGGGTTCCAAGAGACCCAGTACTTC.

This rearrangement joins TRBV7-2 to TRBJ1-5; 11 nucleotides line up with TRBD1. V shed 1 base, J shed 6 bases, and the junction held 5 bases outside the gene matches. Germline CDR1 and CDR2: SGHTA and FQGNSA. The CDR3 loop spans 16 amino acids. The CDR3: CASSLDGTGGGQPQHF. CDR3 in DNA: TGTGCCAGCAGCTTAGACGGGACAGGGGGTGGTCAGCCCCAGCATTTT.

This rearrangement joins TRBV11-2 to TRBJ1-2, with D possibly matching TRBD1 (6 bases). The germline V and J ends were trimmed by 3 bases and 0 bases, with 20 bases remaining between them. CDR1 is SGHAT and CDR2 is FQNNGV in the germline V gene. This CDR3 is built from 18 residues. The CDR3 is CASSLVTGYKETNYGYTF. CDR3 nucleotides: TGTGCCAGCAGCTTGGTCACAGGGTATAAGGAGACTAACTATGGCTACACCTTC.

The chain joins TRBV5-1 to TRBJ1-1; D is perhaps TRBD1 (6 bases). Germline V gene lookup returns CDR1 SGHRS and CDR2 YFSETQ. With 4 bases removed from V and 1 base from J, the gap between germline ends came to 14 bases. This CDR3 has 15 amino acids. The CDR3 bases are TGCGCCAGCAGCAGGGGGACGGAGGCGAACACTGAAGCTTTCTTT. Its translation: CASSRGTEANTEAFF.

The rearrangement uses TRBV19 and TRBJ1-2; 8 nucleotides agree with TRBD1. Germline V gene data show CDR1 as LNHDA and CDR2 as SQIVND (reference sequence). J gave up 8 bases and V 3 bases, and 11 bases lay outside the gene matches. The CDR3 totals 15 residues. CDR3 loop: CASSMVATGGEGYTF. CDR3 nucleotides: TGTGCCAGTAGTATGGTTGCTACAGGGGGTGAAGGCTACACCTTC.

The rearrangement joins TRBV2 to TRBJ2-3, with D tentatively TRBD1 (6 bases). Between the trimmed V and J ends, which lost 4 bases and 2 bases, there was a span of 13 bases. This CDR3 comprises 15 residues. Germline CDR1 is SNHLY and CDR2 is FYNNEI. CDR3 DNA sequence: TGTGCCAGCAGTGGCCAGGGGCATCCCACAGATACGCAGTATTTT. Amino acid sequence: CASSGQGHPTDTQYF.

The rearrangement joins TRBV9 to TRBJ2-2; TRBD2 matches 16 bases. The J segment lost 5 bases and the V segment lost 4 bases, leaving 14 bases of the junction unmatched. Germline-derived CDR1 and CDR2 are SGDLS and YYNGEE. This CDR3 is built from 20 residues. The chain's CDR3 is CASSTPGLAGGPSLTGELFF. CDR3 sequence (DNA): TGTGCCAGCAGCACCCCGGGACTAGCGGGGGGGCCATCGTTGACCGGGGAGCTGTTTTTT.

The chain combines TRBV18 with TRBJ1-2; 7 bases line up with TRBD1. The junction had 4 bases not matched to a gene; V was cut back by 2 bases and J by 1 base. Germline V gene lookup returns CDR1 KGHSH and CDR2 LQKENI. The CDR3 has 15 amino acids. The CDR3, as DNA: TGTGCCAGCTCACCAGAGGGACAGAATAACTATGGCTACACCTTC. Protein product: CASSPEGQNNYGYTF. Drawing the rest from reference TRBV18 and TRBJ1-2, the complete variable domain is NAGVMQNPRHLVRRRGQEARLRCSPMKGHSHVYWYRQLPEEGLKFMVYLQKENIIDESGMPKERFSAEFPKEGPSILRIQQVVRGDSAAYFCASSPEGQNNYGYTFGSGTRLTVV.

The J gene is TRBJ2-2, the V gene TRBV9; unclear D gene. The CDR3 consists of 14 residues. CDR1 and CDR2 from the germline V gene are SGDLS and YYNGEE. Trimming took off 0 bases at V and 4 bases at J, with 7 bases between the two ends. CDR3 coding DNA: TGTGCCAGCAGCGTAGAACTTACCACCGGGGAGCTGTTTTTT. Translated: CASSVELTTGELFF.

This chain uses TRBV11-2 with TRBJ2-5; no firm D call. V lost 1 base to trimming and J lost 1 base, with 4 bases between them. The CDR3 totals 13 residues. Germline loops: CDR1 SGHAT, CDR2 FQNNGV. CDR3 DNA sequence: TGTGCCAGCAGCTTAGCTCGCCAAGAGACCCAGTACTTC. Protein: CASSLARQETQYF.

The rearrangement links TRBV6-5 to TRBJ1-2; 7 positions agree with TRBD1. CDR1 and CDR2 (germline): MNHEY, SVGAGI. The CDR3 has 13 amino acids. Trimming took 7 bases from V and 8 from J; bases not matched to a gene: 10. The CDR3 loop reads CASNRSGGRGYTF. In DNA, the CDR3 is TGTGCCAGCAATCGTTCAGGGGGGCGCGGCTACACCTTC.

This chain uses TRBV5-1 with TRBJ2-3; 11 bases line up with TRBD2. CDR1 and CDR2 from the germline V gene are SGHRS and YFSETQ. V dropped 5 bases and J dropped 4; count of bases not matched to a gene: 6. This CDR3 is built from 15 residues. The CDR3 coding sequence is TGCGCCAGCAGGGGAAATAGCGGGGGGGCAGATACGCAGTATTTT. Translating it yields CASRGNSGGADTQYF.

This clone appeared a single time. CDR3 region: CASSSGTGASYYGYTF. The CDR3 DNA sequence: TGTGCCAGCAGCTCCGGGACAGGGGCCTCGTACTATGGCTACACCTTC. V gene TRBV5-4 combines with J gene TRBJ1-2; the match to TRBD1 covers 10 bases. Germline V CDR1 and CDR2: SGHNT, YYREEE (reference sequence). This CDR3 contains 16 residues. V shed 3 bases, J shed 3 bases, and the junction held 8 bases outside the gene matches. Full variable domain (remainder filled in from reference TRBV5-4 and TRBJ1-2): ETGVTQSPTHLIKTRGQQVTLRCSSQSGHNTVSWYQQALGQGPQFIFQYYREEENGRGNFPPRFSGLQFPNYSSELNVNALELDDSALYLCASSSGTGASYYGYTFGSGTRLTVV.

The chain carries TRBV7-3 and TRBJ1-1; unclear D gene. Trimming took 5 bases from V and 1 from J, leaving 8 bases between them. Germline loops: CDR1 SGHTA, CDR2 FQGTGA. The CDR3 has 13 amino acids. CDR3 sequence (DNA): TGTGCCAGCAGCGCATACAAGAACACTGAAGCTTTCTTT. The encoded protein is CASSAYKNTEAFF.

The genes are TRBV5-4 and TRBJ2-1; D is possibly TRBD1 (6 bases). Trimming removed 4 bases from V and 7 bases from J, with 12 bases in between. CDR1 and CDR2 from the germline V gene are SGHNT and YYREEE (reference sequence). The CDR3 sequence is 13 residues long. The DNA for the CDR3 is TGTGCCAGCAGCGAGTTGCAGGGGAATGAGCAGTTCTTC. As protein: CASSELQGNEQFF.

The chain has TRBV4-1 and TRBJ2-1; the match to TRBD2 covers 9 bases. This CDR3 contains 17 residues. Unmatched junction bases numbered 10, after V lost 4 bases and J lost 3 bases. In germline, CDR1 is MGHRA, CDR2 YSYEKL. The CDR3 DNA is TGCGCCAGCAGCCGATCTAGCGGGGTTTCAAACTACAATGAGCAGTTCTTC. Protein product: CASSRSSGVSNYNEQFF.

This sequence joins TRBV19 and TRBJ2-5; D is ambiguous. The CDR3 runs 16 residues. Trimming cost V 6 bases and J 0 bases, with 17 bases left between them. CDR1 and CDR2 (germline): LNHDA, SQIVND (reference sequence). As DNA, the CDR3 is TGTGCCAGTAGATCCGCGGTATTGTCCTACCAAGAGACCCAGTACTTC. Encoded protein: CASRSAVLSYQETQYF.

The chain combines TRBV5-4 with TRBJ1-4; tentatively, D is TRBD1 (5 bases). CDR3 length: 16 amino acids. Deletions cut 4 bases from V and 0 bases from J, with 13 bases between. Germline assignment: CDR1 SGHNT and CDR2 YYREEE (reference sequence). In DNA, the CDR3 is TGTGCCAGCAGCGCTCAGACAGATGCAACTAATGAAAAACTGTTTTTT. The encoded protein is CASSAQTDATNEKLFF. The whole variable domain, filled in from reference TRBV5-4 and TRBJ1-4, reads ETGVTQSPTHLIKTRGQQVTLRCSSQSGHNTVSWYQQALGQGPQFIFQYYREEENGRGNFPPRFSGLQFPNYSSELNVNALELDDSALYLCASSAQTDATNEKLFFGSGTQLSVL.

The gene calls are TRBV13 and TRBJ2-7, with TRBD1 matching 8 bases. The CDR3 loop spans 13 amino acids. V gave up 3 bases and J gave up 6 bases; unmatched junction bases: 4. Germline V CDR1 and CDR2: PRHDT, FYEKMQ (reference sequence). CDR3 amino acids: CASSLDRAPEQYF. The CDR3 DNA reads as TGTGCCAGCAGCTTGGACAGGGCCCCCGAGCAGTACTTC.

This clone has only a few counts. The CDR3 region has the DNA TGTGCCATGAGAAGTATGGGACAGGGCCTTGGCTACACCTTC. Its protein product is CAMRSMGQGLGYTF. The chain combines TRBV10-3 with TRBJ1-2; 9 nucleotides agree with TRBD1. CDR3 length: 14 residues. V was pared by 9 bases and J by 7 bases, with 12 bases of the junction left unmatched. The germline gives CDR1 ENHRY, CDR2 SYGVKD.

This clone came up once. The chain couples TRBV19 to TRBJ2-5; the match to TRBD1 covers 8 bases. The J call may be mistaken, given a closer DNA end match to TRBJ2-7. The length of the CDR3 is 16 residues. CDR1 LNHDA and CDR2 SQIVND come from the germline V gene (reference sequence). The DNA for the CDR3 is TGTGCCAGTAGTGTGGGACAGGCCTACTTCTCCTACGAGCAGTACTTC. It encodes CASSVGQAYFSYEQYF.

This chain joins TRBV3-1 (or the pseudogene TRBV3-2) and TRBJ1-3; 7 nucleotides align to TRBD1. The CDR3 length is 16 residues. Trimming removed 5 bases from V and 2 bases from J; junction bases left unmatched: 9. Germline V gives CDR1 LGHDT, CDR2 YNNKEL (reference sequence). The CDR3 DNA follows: TGTGCCAGCAGCTTCAAGGACAGGCCCCCTGGAAACACCATATATTTT. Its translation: CASSFKDRPPGNTIYF.

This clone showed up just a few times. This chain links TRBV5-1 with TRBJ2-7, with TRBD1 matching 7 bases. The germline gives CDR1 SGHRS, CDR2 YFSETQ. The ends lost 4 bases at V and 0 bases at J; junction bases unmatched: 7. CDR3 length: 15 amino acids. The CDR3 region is CASSIQQGISYEQYF. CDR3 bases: TGCGCCAGCAGCATCCAACAGGGGATCTCCTACGAGCAGTACTTC.

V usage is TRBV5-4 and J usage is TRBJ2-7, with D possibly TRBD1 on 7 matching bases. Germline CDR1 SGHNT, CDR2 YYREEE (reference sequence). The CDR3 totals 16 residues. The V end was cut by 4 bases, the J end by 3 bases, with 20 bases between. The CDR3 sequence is CASSPTRGTDNYEQYF. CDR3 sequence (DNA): TGTGCCAGCAGCCCAACCCGCGGGACAGATAACTACGAGCAGTACTTC.

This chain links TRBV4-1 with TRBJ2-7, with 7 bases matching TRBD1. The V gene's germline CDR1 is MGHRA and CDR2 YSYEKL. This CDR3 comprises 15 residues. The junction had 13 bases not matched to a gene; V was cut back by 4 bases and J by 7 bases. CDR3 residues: CASSPGTATVREQYF. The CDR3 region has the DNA TGCGCCAGCAGCCCCGGGACAGCTACCGTGAGGGAGCAGTACTTC.

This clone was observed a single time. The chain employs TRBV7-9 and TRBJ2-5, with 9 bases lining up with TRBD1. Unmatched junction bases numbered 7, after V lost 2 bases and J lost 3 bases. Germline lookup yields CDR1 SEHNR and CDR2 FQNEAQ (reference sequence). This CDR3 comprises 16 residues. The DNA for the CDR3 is TGTGCCAGCAGCTTAATTCTGGGACAGGGAAAAGAGACCCAGTACTTC. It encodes CASSLILGQGKETQYF.

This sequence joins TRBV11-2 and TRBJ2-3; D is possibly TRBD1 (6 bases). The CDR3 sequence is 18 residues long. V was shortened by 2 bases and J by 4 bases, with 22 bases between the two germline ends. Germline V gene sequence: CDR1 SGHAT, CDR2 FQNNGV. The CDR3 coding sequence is TGTGCCAGCAGCTTATCCGGGGCAGGGACAATCCTTGCAGATACGCAGTATTTT. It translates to CASSLSGAGTILADTQYF. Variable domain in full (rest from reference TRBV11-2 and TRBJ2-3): EAGVAQSPRYKIIEKRQSVAFWCNPISGHATLYWYQQILGQGPKLLIQFQNNGVVDDSQLPKDRFSAERLKGVDSTLKIQPAKLEDSAVYLCASSLSGAGTILADTQYFGPGTRLTVL.

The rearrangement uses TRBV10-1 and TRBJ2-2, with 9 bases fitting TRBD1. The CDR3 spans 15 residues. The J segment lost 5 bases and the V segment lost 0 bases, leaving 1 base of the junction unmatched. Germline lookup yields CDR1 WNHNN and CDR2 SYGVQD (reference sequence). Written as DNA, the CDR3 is TGCGCCAGCAGTGAGTCGGGGACAGGGACCGGGGAGCTGTTTTTT. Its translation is CASSESGTGTGELFF.

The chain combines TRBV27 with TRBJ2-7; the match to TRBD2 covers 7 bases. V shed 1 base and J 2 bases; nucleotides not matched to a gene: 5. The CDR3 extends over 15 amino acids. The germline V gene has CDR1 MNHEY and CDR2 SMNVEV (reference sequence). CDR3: CASSLFLAEPYEQYF. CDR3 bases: TGTGCCAGCAGTTTATTCCTAGCGGAACCCTACGAGCAGTACTTC.

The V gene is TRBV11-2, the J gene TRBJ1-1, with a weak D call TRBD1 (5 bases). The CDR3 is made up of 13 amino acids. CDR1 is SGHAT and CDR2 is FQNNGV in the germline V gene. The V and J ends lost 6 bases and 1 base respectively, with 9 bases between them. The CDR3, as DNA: TGTGCCAGCAGTCAGCAGGGGAACACTGAAGCTTTCTTT. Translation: CASSQQGNTEAFF.